This T cell receptor beta chain was identified during a study of blood T cell repertoires in COVID-19. As for the study in general: Samples of COVID-19 (acute and convalescent) were obtained from the United States, Italy and Spain. Sample material is recorded as cDNA or gDNA derived from T cells, B-cell-depleted T cells, or PBMCs.

Under the authors' procedure: Nucleated cell counts were estimated from reference gene primer amplification. Sequenced by immunoSEQ multiplex PCR; TCRdb stores in-frame clones only, minus some. That table is the source of V, J and clone size, and D and trimming were worked out from the DNA. The top ten clones hold under 1.3% of a sample with tens of thousands of clones, around 87% of them seen once. Specimen: peripheral blood. The receptor comes from a man aged 70 or older with acute or convalescent COVID-19.

CDR3 region: CASSFVGLADGEELFF. DNA of the CDR3: TGTGCCAGCAGCTTTGTGGGACTAGCGGATGGGGAGGAGCTGTTTTTT. The chain uses TRBV7-3 and TRBJ2-2; 11 positions match TRBD2. CDR1 is SGHTA, CDR2 FQGTGA, per germline. The CDR3 has 16 amino acids. The trim removed 3 bases at V and 10 bases at J, leaving 10 bases unmatched.